The 26 T cell receptor beta chains presented below share a single source sample, sequenced in a study of T-cell reconstitution after alpha-beta-depleted transplantation in children. Preparation of the TCRbeta library used unique molecular identifiers. TCRdb re-called the PCR reads through MiXCR, storing one row per CDR3 protein. The sample holds 500,000 to 650,000 distinct CDR3 sequences, 13% seen once. The sequencing here drew on PBMCs, mostly from graft donor cells, taken 360 days after TCRalphabeta/CD19-depleted stem cell transplant. The receptors here all came from a male patient under 18 who had a stem cell transplant for acute myeloid leukemia, so the T cells may come from the graft donor.

The gene calls are TRBV20-1 and TRBJ2-3, with D hard to call. This CDR3 is 14 amino acids long. The V end was cut by 3 bases, the J end by 2 bases, with 12 bases between. CDR1 DFQATT and CDR2 SNEGSKA come from the germline V gene (reference sequence). CDR3 protein: CSASRLGITDTQYF. CDR3 in DNA: TGCAGTGCTAGCCGTCTTGGAATCACAGATACGCAGTATTTT.

In its sample, this clonotype was seen many times. The rearrangement links TRBV28 to TRBJ1-2, with a possible D match to TRBD1 (6 bases). Per germline, CDR1 MDHEN and CDR2 SYDVKM. V was trimmed by 1 base and J by 2 bases, leaving 8 bases between them. The CDR3 is made up of 14 amino acids. This CDR3 reads CASSLLRGNYGYTF. DNA for the CDR3: TGTGCCAGCAGTTTATTAAGGGGGAACTATGGCTACACCTTC.

This chain uses TRBV10-3 with TRBJ2-1, with 7 bases aligning to TRBD2. V lost 2 bases and J lost 9; bases outside the gene matches: 13. Germline V gene data show CDR1 as ENHRY and CDR2 as SYGVKD. The CDR3 runs 16 residues. The CDR3 coding sequence is TGTGCCATCAGTGAGCCGGTAACAGGTGAGCGGGGTGAGCAGTTCTTC. Amino acids: CAISEPVTGERGEQFF.

V gene TRBV28 combines with J gene TRBJ1-5, with 7 bases aligning to TRBD1. Germline V gene sequence: CDR1 MDHEN, CDR2 SYDVKM. After removal of 5 bases from V and 2 bases from J, the junction contained 9 bases not matched to a gene. There are 16 residues in the CDR3. The CDR3 region has the DNA TGTGCCAGCAGTCCTCAGGGGGTTAGGGGCAATCAGCCCCAGCATTTT. This encodes CASSPQGVRGNQPQHF.

This clonotype was recorded a few times. This chain uses TRBV28 with TRBJ1-6, with TRBD1 identical over 8 bases. CDR1 is MDHEN, CDR2 SYDVKM, per germline. CDR3 length: 13 residues. V lost 3 bases to trimming and J lost 10 bases; unmatched junction nucleotides: 2. CDR3 amino acids: CASSFRDRSPLHF. CDR3 DNA: TGTGCCAGCAGTTTTAGGGACAGGTCACCCCTCCACTTT.

In its sample, this clonotype was seen a few times. The rearrangement links TRBV18 to TRBJ1-1; a possible D gene is TRBD1 (5 bases). CDR1 is KGHSH and CDR2 is LQKENI in the germline V gene. Trimming took 4 bases from V and 0 from J, leaving 9 bases between them. The CDR3 has 14 residues. The CDR3 DNA follows: TGTGCCAGCTCACACGGGACGGTGAACACTGAAGCTTTCTTT. Translated, it gives CASSHGTVNTEAFF.

This clonotype was recorded a few times. The V and J genes are TRBV7-3 and TRBJ2-7; 8 bases align to TRBD2. There are 15 residues in the CDR3. V lost 4 bases to trimming and J lost 4 bases; unmatched junction nucleotides: 9. Germline-derived CDR1 and CDR2 are SGHTA and FQGTGA. The CDR3 DNA reads as TGTGCCAGCAGCTCCCCGGGAGCGGGAGTTTACGAGCAGTACTTC. It specifies CASSSPGAGVYEQYF. The variable domain in full, with the rest retrieved from reference TRBV7-3 and TRBJ2-7, is GAGVSQTPSNKVTEKGKYVELRCDPISGHTALYWYRQSLGQGPEFLIYFQGTGAADDSGLPNDRFFAVRPEGSVSTLKIQRTERGDSAVYLCASSSPGAGVYEQYFGPGTRLTVT.

This clonotype has a count of ten or more. The V and J genes are TRBV24-1 and TRBJ2-1, with D maybe TRBD2 (6 bases). The CDR3 runs 15 residues. V dropped 0 bases and J dropped 6 bases, with 11 bases sitting between them. Germline assignment: CDR1 KGHDR and CDR2 SFDVKD. CDR3 DNA: TGTGCCACCAGTGATTTGAGTAGCGGAGGCAATGAGCAGTTCTTC. Amino acid sequence: CATSDLSSGGNEQFF.

V is TRBV7-3 and J is TRBJ2-7, with 14 bases fitting TRBD2. The CDR3 extends over 18 amino acids. V lost 5 bases and J lost 3; bases outside the gene matches: 12. Germline CDR1 SGHTA, CDR2 FQGTGA. The CDR3 is CASSPHPGTSGRGYEQYF. In nucleotides, the CDR3 is TGTGCCAGCAGCCCCCATCCCGGGACTAGCGGGAGAGGCTACGAGCAGTACTTC.

The sample holds a few counts of this clonotype. This chain connects TRBV28 to TRBJ1-6, with 8 positions matching TRBD1. Germline CDR1 MDHEN, CDR2 SYDVKM. This CDR3 is 14 amino acids long. V was pared by 6 bases and J by 14 bases, with 12 bases of the junction left unmatched. DNA for the CDR3: TGTGCCAGCAGCTTGGACAGGGTCCTGGGGACCCTCCACTTT. Protein product: CASSLDRVLGTLHF.

This clonotype was counted a few times. The CDR3 protein is CASSASGTGNEKLFF. Here the CDR3 DNA reads TGTGCCAGCAGCGCCTCCGGGACAGGGAATGAAAAACTGTTTTTT. This chain links TRBV13 with TRBJ1-4, with 9 nucleotides matching TRBD1. Germline CDR1 is PRHDT and CDR2 is FYEKMQ (reference sequence). There are 15 residues in the CDR3. J was trimmed by 5 bases and V by 5 bases; bases with no gene match: 6. The whole variable domain, filled in from reference TRBV13 and TRBJ1-4, reads AAGVIQSPRHLIKEKRETATLKCYPIPRHDTVYWYQQGPGQDPQFLISFYEKMQSDKGSIPDRFSAQQFSDYHSELNMSSLELGDSALYFCASSASGTGNEKLFFGSGTQLSVL.

Many counts were recorded for this clonotype. The rearrangement links TRBV29-1 to TRBJ2-4; 10 bases align to TRBD2. After removal of 1 base from V and 0 bases from J, the junction contained 3 bases not matched to a gene. This CDR3 is 16 amino acids long. Per the germline V gene, CDR1 is SQVTM and CDR2 is ANQGSEA. CDR3 sequence (DNA): TGCAGCGTTGAAGGGCTAGCGGGGGTAGCCAAAAACATTCAGTACTTC. Protein: CSVEGLAGVAKNIQYF.

This clonotype was counted ten times or more. V gene TRBV7-3 combines with J gene TRBJ2-2, with D unresolved. Germline V CDR1 and CDR2: SGHTA, FQGTGA. V lost 2 bases and J 3 bases, leaving 10 bases between the germline ends. The CDR3 is 15 amino acids. The CDR3 DNA sequence: TGTGCCAGCAGCTTATCGGGCTTACACACCGGGGAGCTGTTTTTT. Translation gives CASSLSGLHTGELFF.

About this clonotype itself: Just one base apart from a much larger clone, this may be a read error. The chain carries TRBV29-1 and TRBJ2-1; 8 positions match TRBD1. The CDR3 spans 13 residues. V lost 8 bases and J lost 7; bases outside the gene matches: 10. Per the germline V gene, CDR1 is SQVTM and CDR2 is ANQGSEA. The CDR3 here is CSHWTGSLNEQFF. CDR3 in DNA: TGCAGCCACTGGACAGGGAGCCTAAATGAGCAGTTCTTC.

This rearrangement joins TRBV18 to TRBJ2-1; D not resolved. Germline values: CDR1 KGHSH, CDR2 LQKENI. The CDR3 extends over 17 amino acids. The V end was cut by 5 bases, the J end by 0 bases, with 17 bases between. DNA for the CDR3: TGTGCCAGCTCATCCGATATCATACAACGCTCCTACAATGAGCAGTTCTTC. This translates into CASSSDIIQRSYNEQFF.

The count of this clonotype is one. The gene calls are TRBV5-1 and TRBJ2-7, with 8 bases lining up with TRBD1. CDR3 length equals 15 residues. V lost 5 bases to trimming and J lost 3 bases; unmatched junction nucleotides: 10. CDR1 is SGHRS, CDR2 YFSETQ, per germline. The CDR3 spells CASSPHRGVNYEQYF. The CDR3 DNA sequence: TGCGCCAGCAGTCCCCACAGGGGGGTGAACTACGAGCAGTACTTC.

The table lists this clonotype with a few counts. This sequence joins TRBV9 and TRBJ1-3, with D unresolved. The germline CDR1 and CDR2 sequences are SGDLS and YYNGEE. V shed 3 bases and J shed 0 bases, with 7 bases lying between them. The CDR3 runs 14 residues. In DNA form, the CDR3 reads TGTGCCAGCAGCGCGACTGCCTCTGGAAACACCATATATTTT. Amino acids: CASSATASGNTIYF.

This clonotype has at least ten counts. V usage is TRBV20-1 and J usage is TRBJ2-1; D gene ambiguous. In germline, CDR1 is DFQATT, CDR2 SNEGSKA (reference sequence). This CDR3 comprises 11 residues. V was clipped by 6 bases and J by 3 bases, with 6 bases between them. The CDR3 reads CSARSYNEQFF. CDR3 bases: TGCAGTGCGAGGAGCTACAATGAGCAGTTCTTC.

The J gene is TRBJ2-6, the V gene TRBV11-3, with 7 bases aligning to TRBD1. Trimming cost V 6 bases and J 0 bases; bases outside gene matches: 8. This CDR3 is 17 amino acids long. CDR1 and CDR2 from the germline V gene are SGHNT and YENEEA. The CDR3 region has the DNA TGTGCCAGCAGTACCGGGACAGCCCACTCTGGGGCCAACGTCCTGACTTTC. Translated, it gives CASSTGTAHSGANVLTF.

This CDR3 is CASSQKGLAAVYEQYF. The CDR3 bases are TGTGCCAGCAGCCAAAAAGGACTAGCGGCTGTCTACGAGCAGTACTTC. This chain uses TRBV3-1 with TRBJ2-7; 10 bases agree with TRBD2. The junction had 7 bases not matched to a gene; V was cut back by 2 bases and J by 3 bases. CDR1 LGHDT and CDR2 YNNKEL come from the germline V gene (reference sequence). The CDR3 is 16 amino acids.

This clonotype was observed a handful of times. The CDR3 coding sequence is TGCAGTGCTAGACTCGGGACACCCTCGTACAATGAGCAGTTCTTC. Residues: CSARLGTPSYNEQFF. The chain is built from TRBV20-1 and TRBJ2-1, with D possibly TRBD1 on 6 matching bases. Trimming took 2 bases from V and 4 from J, leaving 15 bases between them. Germline CDR1 reads DFQATT; CDR2 reads SNEGSKA (reference sequence). The CDR3 has 15 amino acids.

This clonotype appeared many times. The genes are TRBV7-3 and TRBJ2-2, with D hard to call. The CDR3 covers 15 residues. CDR1 and CDR2 (germline): SGHTA, FQGTGA. Trimming took off 5 bases at V and 6 bases at J, with 16 bases between the two ends. The CDR3 is CASSPLVSSSGELFF. CDR3 sequence (DNA): TGTGCCAGCAGCCCCCTAGTATCATCCTCCGGGGAGCTGTTTTTT.

In this sample, this clonotype turned up a few times. The chain joins TRBV7-6 to TRBJ1-1; 8 bases fit TRBD1. The CDR3 is 17 amino acids. V lost 5 bases to trimming and J lost 1 base; unmatched junction nucleotides: 12. CDR1 is SGHVS and CDR2 is FNYEAQ in the germline V gene. The CDR3 region has the DNA TGTGCCAGCAGCCTGGACCCAGGGGGCCTCGGGAACACTGAAGCTTTCTTT. It yields the protein CASSLDPGGLGNTEAFF.

There are a few counts of this clonotype. The V and J genes are TRBV29-1 and TRBJ1-1; possibly TRBD1 for D (5 bases). V lost 3 bases, J lost 8 bases, and 13 bases lay in between. Germline V lookup: CDR1 SQVTM, CDR2 ANQGSEA. The CDR3 contains 12 residues. The CDR3: CSVENGGSEAFF. The CDR3 coding sequence is TGCAGCGTTGAGAATGGGGGGTCCGAAGCTTTCTTT.

The chain links TRBV28 to TRBJ1-2; D call uncertain. The CDR3 consists of 12 residues. V lost 2 bases to trimming and J lost 4 bases, with 5 bases between them. In germline, CDR1 is MDHEN, CDR2 SYDVKM. The CDR3 region has the DNA TGTGCCAGCAGTTTAACAAGCTATGGCTACACCTTC. Its translation: CASSLTSYGYTF.

This clonotype was picked up a small number of times. This rearrangement joins TRBV12-3 or TRBV12-4 to TRBJ2-3, with D perhaps TRBD1 (6 bases). The V end lost 4 bases, the J end lost 4 bases, and 12 bases lay between the germline ends. This CDR3 region has 14 residues. CDR3 sequence reads: CASSSTYRADTQYF. Here the CDR3 DNA reads TGTGCCAGCAGTTCGACATACAGGGCAGATACGCAGTATTTT.